Below, 5 T cell receptor beta chains from the same sample are listed, as sequenced in a study of blood T cell repertoires in COVID-19. Here immunoSEQ multiplex PCR was the method, and the copy in TCRdb shows in-frame clones only, minus some. This sample has 220,000 or so clones, with 80% found just once. Specimen: peripheral blood. The origin of the receptors is a woman in her seventies with acute or convalescent COVID-19.

The chain links TRBV24-1 to TRBJ2-1; D is unresolved. Trimming left V 6 bases short and J 4 bases short, with 9 bases between. The CDR3 consists of 13 residues. CDR1 is KGHDR and CDR2 is SFDVKD in the germline V gene. The CDR3 sequence is CATSKNRYNEQFF. As DNA, the CDR3 is TGTGCCACCAGTAAGAACAGATACAATGAGCAGTTCTTC.

The chain links TRBV19 to TRBJ1-5, with 7 bases that match TRBD1. Germline CDR1 reads LNHDA; CDR2 reads SQIVND (reference sequence). This CDR3 spans 15 amino acids. The V and J ends lost 5 bases and 7 bases, in that order; junction bases with no gene match: 11. The CDR3 loop is CASSERQGFDQPQHF. CDR3 nucleotides: TGTGCCAGTAGTGAAAGACAGGGATTCGACCAGCCCCAGCATTTT.

The chain has TRBV2 and TRBJ2-3, with 7 positions matching TRBD1. CDR1 SNHLY and CDR2 FYNNEI come from the germline V gene. The V segment lost 10 bases and the J segment 2 bases; nucleotides outside the gene matches: 12. This CDR3 has 15 amino acids. Here the CDR3 DNA reads TGTGCCACCCTACTACAGGGGACACCCACAGATACGCAGTATTTT. Its protein product is CATLLQGTPTDTQYF.

The chain combines TRBV5-1 with TRBJ2-3; unclear D gene. With 0 bases removed from V and 1 base from J, the gap between germline ends came to 12 bases. The CDR3 is made up of 16 amino acids. From germline, CDR1 is SGHRS and CDR2 YFSETQ. The CDR3 loop reads CASSLGWQAGTDTQYF. The CDR3 coding sequence is TGCGCCAGCAGCTTGGGATGGCAGGCTGGCACAGATACGCAGTATTTT.

The sample holds one count of this clone. V is TRBV3-1 (or the pseudogene TRBV3-2) and J is TRBJ2-5; 12 bases line up with TRBD2. This CDR3 has 18 residues. Unmatched junction bases numbered 10, after V lost 1 base and J lost 4 bases. Germline lookup yields CDR1 LGHDT and CDR2 YNNKEL (reference sequence). The CDR3 spells CASSQAWASGREGETQYF. CDR3 bases: TGTGCCAGCAGCCAAGCCTGGGCTAGCGGGAGGGAGGGAGAGACCCAGTACTTC.